The 32 T cell receptor beta chains below all came from one sample that was sequenced in a study of post-analysis software for immune sequencing data. General observations from the study: Four to six TRBV segments (TRBV5-6, TRBV5-1 and TRBV20-1 among them) occurred more frequently in patients than in controls.

Unique molecular identifiers tagged the TCR beta cDNA libraries. TCRdb re-called the PCR reads through MiXCR, storing one row per CDR3 protein. The sample yields hundreds of thousands of distinct CDR3 sequences, about 32% seen once. These receptors' targets are unknown. Sample: blood. The receptors stem from a girl between 10 and 17 years old with multiple sclerosis.

This clonotype was observed at least ten times. V usage is TRBV7-9 and J usage is TRBJ2-3; D call uncertain. Germline CDR1 reads SEHNR; CDR2 reads FQNEAQ (reference sequence). The CDR3 length is 12 residues. Trimming took off 2 bases at V and 5 bases at J, with 5 bases between the two ends. The chain's CDR3 is CASSLREDTQYF. The CDR3 coding sequence is TGTGCCAGCAGCTTAAGGGAAGATACGCAGTATTTT.

Many counts were recorded for this clonotype. The V and J genes are TRBV7-2 and TRBJ2-5, with D possibly TRBD1 on 5 matching bases. Trimming removed 1 base from V and 1 base from J, with 7 bases in between. In germline, CDR1 is SGHTA, CDR2 FQGNSA. This CDR3 has 14 amino acids. In nucleotides, the CDR3 is TGTGCCAGCAGCTTAGAAGGGGTCCAAGAGACCCAGTACTTC. Translated: CASSLEGVQETQYF.

A few counts support this clonotype. The chain uses TRBV4-3 and TRBJ2-5; D is uncertain. Looked up from germline, CDR1 is LGHNA and CDR2 is YSLEER. Trimming took off 1 base at V and 7 bases at J, with 4 bases between the two ends. CDR3 length: 11 amino acids. DNA of the CDR3: TGCGCCAGCAGCCAAGGAGCGACCCAGTACTTC. It specifies CASSQGATQYF.

V is TRBV5-6 and J is TRBJ1-5, with 7 bases matching TRBD1. The length of the CDR3 is 14 residues. The junction had 8 bases not matched to a gene; V was cut back by 5 bases and J by 6 bases. Germline lookup yields CDR1 SGHDT and CDR2 YYEEEE. The CDR3 reads CASRRQGGFQPQHF. The CDR3 region has the DNA TGTGCCAGCAGAAGACAGGGAGGATTTCAGCCCCAGCATTTT.

This rearrangement joins TRBV7-2 to TRBJ1-1; D not resolved. The germline V and J ends were trimmed by 6 bases and 1 base, with 12 bases remaining between them. This CDR3 is 14 amino acids long. Per germline, CDR1 SGHTA and CDR2 FQGNSA. The DNA for the CDR3 is TGTGCCAGCAGTATGGTTAGTGCGAACACTGAAGCTTTCTTT. Its translation is CASSMVSANTEAFF.

This chain uses TRBV11-1 with TRBJ2-1; TRBD2 aligns across 8 bases. V lost 5 bases and J lost 13; bases outside the gene matches: 10. The CDR3 extends over 13 amino acids. CDR1 SGHAT and CDR2 FQDESV come from the germline V gene (reference sequence). In nucleotides, the CDR3 is TGTGCCAGCAGCCCAAGTCGGGGGGGAGTTCAGTTCTTC. Translation gives CASSPSRGGVQFF. The variable domain in full, with the rest retrieved from reference TRBV11-1 and TRBJ2-1, is EAEVAQSPRYKITEKSQAVAFWCDPISGHATLYWYRQILGQGPELLVQFQDESVVDDSQLPKDRFSAERLKGVDSTLKIQPAELGDSAMYLCASSPSRGGVQFFGPGTRLTVL.

This clonotype occurred a few times. V gene TRBV20-1 combines with J gene TRBJ1-5; the match to TRBD1 covers 9 bases. This CDR3 has 16 amino acids. Trimming at V came to 5 bases and at J to 0 bases, leaving 8 bases not matched to a gene. CDR1 and CDR2 (germline): DFQATT, SNEGSKA (reference sequence). DNA for the CDR3: TGCAGTGCTGCCGGGACAGGGACATATAGCAATCAGCCCCAGCATTTT. Translation gives CSAAGTGTYSNQPQHF.

This rearrangement joins TRBV28 to TRBJ2-5, with D possibly TRBD2 on 6 matching bases. CDR1 is MDHEN and CDR2 is SYDVKM in the germline V gene. Trimming pared 3 bases from V and 11 bases from J, leaving 13 bases between. This CDR3 spans 12 amino acids. CDR3 region: CASSFVGGEQYF. CDR3 in DNA: TGTGCCAGCAGTTTCGTTGGCGGGGAGCAGTACTTC.

This clonotype has only a few counts. The chain is built from TRBV5-1 and TRBJ2-5; D might be TRBD2 (5 bases). In germline, CDR1 is SGHRS, CDR2 YFSETQ. The germline V and J ends were trimmed by 3 bases and 2 bases, with 17 bases remaining between them. The CDR3 extends over 16 amino acids. As DNA, the CDR3 is TGCGCCAGCAGCTATTGGATTGCTCCGGGGCAAGAGACCCAGTACTTC. Translating gives CASSYWIAPGQETQYF.

DNA for the CDR3: TGTGCCACCTTAGAACCAGGTTCACCCCTCCACTTT. Translated: CATLEPGSPLHF. The rearrangement links TRBV10-3 to TRBJ1-6, with D hard to call. The germline gives CDR1 ENHRY, CDR2 SYGVKD. The CDR3 totals 12 residues. Trimming cost V 10 bases and J 9 bases, with 13 bases left between them.

This clonotype was observed a few times. This chain uses TRBV10-3 with TRBJ1-5; perhaps TRBD1 as D (6 bases). The CDR3 is 15 amino acids. Germline V gene sequence: CDR1 ENHRY, CDR2 SYGVKD. Trimming removed 2 bases from V and 1 base from J, with 9 bases in between. The CDR3 protein is CAISETGRSNQPQHF. The CDR3 nucleotides read TGTGCCATCAGTGAGACAGGGCGAAGCAATCAGCCCCAGCATTTT.

This chain uses TRBV6-5 with TRBJ1-1; D remains unclear. This CDR3 region has 13 residues. Germline lookup yields CDR1 MNHEY and CDR2 SVGAGI. V lost 7 bases, J lost 6 bases, and 15 bases lay in between. DNA of the CDR3: TGTGCCAGCAAAGAAATAGGAGGAGCTGAAGCTTTCTTT. This gives the protein CASKEIGGAEAFF.

The chain employs TRBV28 and TRBJ2-7; D is perhaps TRBD2 (5 bases). The assigned J gene may be wrong: the sequence end matches TRBJ2-5 better. CDR1 MDHEN and CDR2 SYDVKM come from the germline V gene. There are 15 residues in the CDR3. In nucleotides, the CDR3 is TGTGCCAGCAGTCCGTGGACGGGGTTTCAAGAGACCCAGTACTTC. Translating it yields CASSPWTGFQETQYF.

The chain combines TRBV7-9 with TRBJ2-7; the D gene is possibly TRBD1 (6 bases). The CDR3 extends over 12 amino acids. CDR1 and CDR2 from the germline V gene are SEHNR and FQNEAQ (reference sequence). V was shortened by 3 bases and J by 5 bases, with 8 bases between the two germline ends. The CDR3 bases are TGTGCCAGCAGCTTTGGGGGCCACGAGCAGTACTTC. It translates to CASSFGGHEQYF.

This clonotype has just a few counts. The chain uses TRBV18 and TRBJ1-2; TRBD1 agrees at 8 bases. The germline CDR1 and CDR2 sequences are KGHSH and LQKENI. The CDR3 spans 15 residues. V dropped 3 bases and J dropped 5; count of bases not matched to a gene: 8. CDR3 in DNA: TGTGCCAGCTCACCCTCCGGACAGGGTGGATATGGCTACACCTTC. Its translation is CASSPSGQGGYGYTF.

The chain links TRBV15 to TRBJ1-2; possible D gene TRBD1, 6 bases. Per germline, CDR1 LNHNV and CDR2 YYDKDF (reference sequence). This CDR3 region has 15 residues. The V gene lost 8 bases and the J gene lost 7 bases, with 23 bases spanning the gap. CDR3 amino acids: CATRDRTGPIGGYTF. The CDR3 DNA reads as TGTGCCACCCGCGACAGGACGGGCCCTATCGGTGGCTACACCTTC.

This clonotype was detected once. This chain joins TRBV12-3 or TRBV12-4 and TRBJ2-4; 11 bases fit TRBD2. The assigned J gene may be wrong: the sequence end matches TRBJ2-7 better. The length of the CDR3 is 14 residues. In DNA form, the CDR3 reads TGTGCCAGCACTAGCGGGGGGTTGTTTTACGAGCAGTACTTC. This gives the protein CASTSGGLFYEQYF.

This clonotype was seen only a few times. The CDR3: CASSPPGGGTYEQYF. For the CDR3, the DNA is TGCGCCAGCAGCCCCCCGGGGGGTGGTACCTACGAGCAGTACTTC. This chain joins TRBV4-1 and TRBJ2-7, with 7 positions matching TRBD2. CDR1 MGHRA and CDR2 YSYEKL come from the germline V gene. CDR3 length: 15 amino acids. Trimming took 4 bases from V and 2 from J; bases not matched to a gene: 8.

This clonotype has a handful of counts. The V gene is TRBV7-2, the J gene TRBJ2-3, with 8 bases aligning to TRBD1. The length of the CDR3 is 16 residues. The ends lost 1 base at V and 4 bases at J; junction bases unmatched: 7. Germline CDR1 and CDR2: SGHTA and FQGNSA. The CDR3: CASSLVRTGFADTQYF. As DNA, the CDR3 is TGTGCCAGCAGCTTAGTCCGGACAGGGTTCGCAGATACGCAGTATTTT.

The chain links TRBV20-1 to TRBJ1-5; D not certain. The CDR3 is made up of 13 amino acids. Looked up from germline, CDR1 is DFQATT and CDR2 is SNEGSKA (reference sequence). V was cut by 2 bases and J by 3 bases, with 8 bases left in between. DNA for the CDR3: TGCAGTGCTAGATTAGGGTTCAATCAGCCCCAGCATTTT. This gives the protein CSARLGFNQPQHF.

The chain employs TRBV12-3 or TRBV12-4 and TRBJ1-4, with 8 bases identical to TRBD1. This CDR3 is 18 amino acids long. With 5 bases clipped from V and 1 base from J, the junction kept 12 bases outside the gene matches. The DNA for the CDR3 is TGTGCCAGCAGTCGCCAAGCGATCACAGGGGGAACTAATGAAAAACTGTTTTTT. Its translation is CASSRQAITGGTNEKLFF.

The chain carries TRBV12-3 or TRBV12-4 and TRBJ1-1; D might be TRBD1 (5 bases). The CDR3 is 14 amino acids. V was cut by 5 bases and J by 5 bases, with 15 bases left in between. The CDR3 region is CASSNRAEGTEAFF. DNA of the CDR3: TGTGCCAGCAGTAACCGGGCCGAGGGGACTGAAGCTTTCTTT.

The chain has TRBV20-1 and TRBJ1-4; D uncertain. CDR3 length equals 13 residues. Per the germline V gene, CDR1 is DFQATT and CDR2 is SNEGSKA (reference sequence). V dropped 3 bases and J dropped 2 bases, with 7 bases sitting between them. The CDR3, as DNA: TGCAGTGCTAGTAGCAGGACTAATGAAAAACTGTTTTTT. Protein product: CSASSRTNEKLFF.

This chain uses TRBV20-1 with TRBJ1-1; TRBD1 might be the D (5 bases). Trimming pared 1 base from V and 5 bases from J, leaving 11 bases between. The CDR3 has 13 amino acids. Germline V gene sequence: CDR1 DFQATT, CDR2 SNEGSKA (reference sequence). As DNA, the CDR3 is TGCAGTGCTAGAGCGGGGGTGAGGACTGAAGCTTTCTTT. Its protein product is CSARAGVRTEAFF.

Remarks on this clonotype: The junction departs from the called germline gene at one end, perhaps through a read error. The gene calls are TRBV12-5 and TRBJ2-3; D is possibly TRBD1 or TRBD2 (5 bases each). This CDR3 comprises 17 residues. Germline lookup yields CDR1 LGHNT and CDR2 FRNRAP. CDR3 bases: TGTGCTAGTGGTTTGTCATTCCGGACTGTGAGCACAGGTACGCAGTATTTT. It specifies CASGLSFRTVSTGTQYF.

The table lists this clonotype with a few counts. The rearrangement links TRBV10-3 to TRBJ2-2, with 9 bases identical to TRBD1. Germline trimming cut 0 bases from V and 5 bases from J; bases unmatched to any gene: 7. Per the germline V gene, CDR1 is ENHRY and CDR2 is SYGVKD. There are 17 residues in the CDR3. The CDR3 sequence is CAISESHSGQGTGELFF. The CDR3 nucleotides read TGTGCCATCAGTGAGTCGCACTCGGGACAGGGTACCGGGGAGCTGTTTTTT.

The CDR3 sequence: CASSQDKGPYGYTF. CDR3 nucleotides: TGTGCCAGCAGCCAAGATAAGGGGCCCTATGGCTACACCTTC. V is TRBV4-2 and J is TRBJ1-2; D perhaps matches TRBD1 (5 bases). The CDR3 consists of 14 residues. The V and J ends lost 0 bases and 4 bases respectively, with 9 bases between them. Germline loops: CDR1 LGHNA, CDR2 YNFKEQ.

This clonotype was counted a few times. The gene calls are TRBV11-2 and TRBJ1-5; a weak D match, TRBD1 (5 bases). V lost 5 bases and J lost 3, with 20 bases in between. Germline V lookup: CDR1 SGHAT, CDR2 FQNNGV. This CDR3 has 17 residues. CDR3 sequence reads: CASSAALGSGPNQPQHF. The CDR3 DNA follows: TGTGCCAGCAGCGCAGCTCTCGGGTCAGGGCCCAATCAGCCCCAGCATTTT.

This clonotype appeared many times. The rearrangement uses TRBV12-3 or TRBV12-4 and TRBJ2-7; D may be TRBD1 (6 bases). Deletions cut 10 bases from V and 5 bases from J, with 18 bases between. The CDR3 is 13 residues long. The DNA of the CDR3 is TGTGCCACCGCGGCTGGGGGCAGCCACGAGCAGTACTTC. It specifies CATAAGGSHEQYF.

In this sample, this clonotype turned up many times. The rearrangement links TRBV5-1 to TRBJ2-3, with D unresolved. The V gene's germline CDR1 is SGHRS and CDR2 YFSETQ. V lost 0 bases to trimming and J lost 0 bases, with 11 bases between them. The CDR3 length is 16 residues. The CDR3 spells CASSLVLGASTDTQYF. CDR3 nucleotides: TGCGCCAGCAGCTTGGTTCTTGGCGCTAGCACAGATACGCAGTATTTT.

This chain uses TRBV28 with TRBJ2-3; tentatively, D is TRBD1 or TRBD2 (5 bases each). This CDR3 is 18 amino acids long. Germline CDR1 is MDHEN and CDR2 is SYDVKM. V lost 6 bases and J 0 bases, leaving 22 bases between the germline ends. The CDR3 nucleotides read TGTGCCAGCAGCGGAATAGGTAGCTCCCGGGACAGCACAGATACGCAGTATTTT. As protein: CASSGIGSSRDSTDTQYF.

The V call is TRBV29-1, the J call TRBJ2-2, with 10 bases that match TRBD1. This CDR3 has 14 residues. V was clipped by 5 bases and J by 2 bases; unmatched bases: 2. In germline, CDR1 is SQVTM, CDR2 ANQGSEA. The CDR3 protein is CSVRQGANTGELFF. The CDR3 coding sequence is TGCAGCGTTCGACAGGGGGCAAACACCGGGGAGCTGTTTTTT.